The source of this T cell receptor beta chain is a study of tumor and adjacent non-tumor tissue in lung cancer. Study information: There were around 11 adenocarcinoma, a couple of squamous cell carcinoma and 1 small cell lung cancer cases.

This CDR3 region has 14 residues. Of note for this clonotype: Its antigen is currently unknown. One junction end does not reproduce the germline sequence, and a read error may be involved.

The study, taken as a whole, reports: Shorter survival was associated with higher TCR diversity in tumors. Tumor tissue had significantly higher TCR diversity than normal lung.

This sample's RNA came from whole unsorted tissue. Three rounds of nested PCR, following a modified ARM-PCR protocol, produced the TCRbeta library. TCRdb itself ran the multiplex PCR reads through MiXCR, one entry per CDR3 protein. The table has approximately 68,000 distinct CDR3 sequences, around 78% seen once; the top ten hold 28%. This receptor was taken from a man aged 55-75 years with non-small cell lung cancer. This chain links TRBV12-3 or TRBV12-4 with TRBJ2-2; 8 nucleotides line up with TRBD2. Sequenced input: lung tumor tissue. The CDR3 region has the DNA TGTGTCAGCAATTCGGGACTAGTGGTCGGGGAGCTGTTTTTT. Protein product: CVSNSGLVVGELFF.